This T cell receptor (beta chain) was recorded in a study of CD8 T cells in ankylosing spondylitis. Trimming took 0 bases from V and 0 from J, leaving 8 bases between them. CDR3 length equals 15 residues. Germline lookup yields CDR1 LNHNV and CDR2 YYDKDF (reference sequence). TCRdb re-called the 5' RACE reads with MiXCR, one entry per CDR3 protein. There are approximately 540,000 distinct CDR3 sequences in the sample; roughly 13% occur only once, and approximately 6.3% lies in the top ten. Findings and limits, study-wide: Several highly homologous variants formed a TCR beta motif that appeared characteristic of ankylosing spondylitis blood. Within peripheral blood, clones linked to disease were CD8+ and relatively rare.

With regard to this clonotype: Its antigen remains unknown.

The TCR comes from a male donor with ankylosing spondylitis. Specimen: blood, either unsorted or a sorted T cell fraction (not recorded which). The rearrangement links TRBV15 to TRBJ1-1; D is unclear. The DNA for the CDR3 is TGTGCCACCAGCAGAGATTTTTACATGAACACTGAAGCTTTCTTT. This codes for CATSRDFYMNTEAFF. The whole variable domain, remainder taken from reference TRBV15 and TRBJ1-1, is DAMVIQNPRYQVTQFGKPVTLSCSQTLNHNVMYWYQQKSSQAPKLLFHYYDKDFNNEADTPDNFQSRRPNTSFCFLDIRSPGLGDTAMYLCATSRDFYMNTEAFFGQGTRLTVV.